This T cell receptor beta chain was captured by sequencing in a study of memory CD4+ T cells and cytomegalovirus serostatus (dated by TCRdb to between 2018 and 2021). In terms of the full investigation: A total of roughly 35 healthy Belgian adults, of whom 9 were CMV seropositive and about 25 were CMV seronegative, were included in the cohort. To replicate a published TCR-based CMV serostatus classifier, the researchers sequenced the CD4+ memory TCRbeta repertoires of a Belgian cohort whose cytomegalovirus serostatus was known. Here is what the overall study found, with its caveats: Of 164 previously reported CMV-associated TCRbeta sequences, approximately 70 appeared in the CD4+ memory repertoires, each in one to five individuals. The results were interpreted as suggesting that the CMV-associated TCR signature is largely present in the CD4+ memory repertoire. The original-framework classifier achieved a median bootstrapped AUC of approximately 0.96 with a 95% CI of 0.76-1.00 on the Belgian cohort. Only CD4+CD45RO+ memory cells were sequenced, in contrast to the original study, in which naive and memory CD4+ and CD8+ populations were covered. CMV serostatus prediction reached a median bootstrapped AUC of roughly 0.96 with the original framework and just under 0.93 with a US-trained random forest.

The Quick-DNA Microprep Kit was used to extract genomic DNA from the sorted cells. Amplification of TCRbeta DNA was done with the immunoSEQ hsTCRbeta kit, following the protocol from the manufacturer. An Illumina MiSeq instrument was used to sequence the TCRbeta libraries. As for the original processing: Once out-of-frame sequences had been removed, approximately 2,000,000 distinct TCRbeta sequences were left, which works out to an average of roughly 70,000 per individual. Two values were used to score each individual: the count of over 150 previously reported CMV-associated TCRbeta sequences and the total count of productive distinct TCRbeta sequences. A beta-binomial model was reimplemented in Python, and random forests from scikit-learn, run with default parameters, were trained on data from the US cohort. On the Belgian cohort, classifier performance was reported as the median AUC, along with percentile confidence intervals, across 10,000 bootstrap iterations. TCRdb retrieved this table from immuneACCESS and kept in-frame rearrangements only. Not all clones are present; in checked studies, unresolved V genes account for under half, and no reason is known for the remainder. That table supplies the V and J calls and clone size; D and trimming were determined from the DNA. This sample has 35,000 to 55,000 clones in its table, and less than 85% of those were observed once. The ten largest clones capture roughly 1.9% of the sample.

Concerning this clone: Its antigen is unknown. No base qualities exist here, and no much larger clone lies one base off it.

From its cysteine to its phenylalanine, the CDR3 spans 15 amino acids. Here the CDR3 DNA is all that survives: 45 bases in frame from base 1. Looking up the germline V gene (reference sequence) yields CDR1 LNHDA and CDR2 SQIVND. Deletion took 8 bases off V and 5 bases off J, with a span of 21 bases between the germline ends. Single viable CD3+CD4+CD8-CD45RO+ cells were sorted as memory CD4+ T cells on a FACSAria II. To determine CMV serostatus, a Roche Elecsys assay was used that detects serum IgG against CMV pp150, pp28, p38 and p52. After the samples were thawed, total CD4+ T cells were enriched through positive selection using CD4 magnetic microbeads. Samples originated from another study that specifically interrogated the CD4+ T cell memory repertoire. Peripheral blood mononuclear cells were isolated and cryopreserved according to standard operating procedures, and serum was stored at -80 degrees C. The staining used CD3-PerCP (BW264/56), CD4-APC (RPA-T4), CD45RO-PE (UCHT1) and CD8-Pacific Orange (3B5) antibodies, and Sytox blue was used to exclude non-viable cells.

The sample was memory CD4+ T cells from blood. The TCR comes from an adult in good health and CMV-seronegative. In this chain, TRBV19 is recombined with TRBJ1-2; a weak D assignment points to TRBD1 (5 bases agree). The sequenced DNA is TGTGCCAGTCTCCAGGCAGGGAGAGAACTTTATGGCTACACCTTC. This gives the protein CASLQAGRELYGYTF.